This TCR beta chain is from a study of early T cells in non-severe SARS-CoV-2 infection. Study summary: Whole-blood bulk RNA, unsorted, was sequenced, and chains were unpaired.

This CDR3 comprises 18 residues. The V gene lost 7 bases and the J gene lost 0 bases, with 24 bases spanning the gap. TCRdb passed the 5' RACE reads through MiXCR, listing each CDR3 protein once. The table has tens of thousands of distinct CDR3 sequences, around 18% seen once; the top ten hold almost 9%. A few counts support this clonotype. The sequencing used whole blood, collected at baseline. This clonotype was obtained from an adult who was a healthcare worker with PCR-confirmed SARS-CoV-2 infection or an uninfected control (not recorded which). The chain links TRBV12-3 or TRBV12-4 to TRBJ2-5; weak D call: TRBD2 (7 bases). The chain's CDR3 is CASTSPGGHPSHQETQYF. The DNA of the CDR3 is TGTGCCAGCACATCCCCCGGGGGGCACCCGTCGCACCAAGAGACCCAGTACTTC.